Below, 14 T cell receptor beta chains from the same sample are listed, as sequenced in a study of naive and memory T cell subsets. An oligonucleotide containing a UMI was ligated to the 3' end of TCR cDNA. Ligated cDNA underwent four rounds of PCR with nested alpha and beta constant region primers and SP2. TCRdb re-analysed the 5' RACE reads in MiXCR, keeping a single row per CDR3 protein. The sample contains about 62,000 distinct CDR3 sequences, under 10% of which appear only once. All receptors come from a female donor in good health.

This clonotype was recorded many times. V is TRBV27 and J is TRBJ2-7; D not certain. Looked up from germline, CDR1 is MNHEY and CDR2 is SMNVEV (reference sequence). With 7 bases removed from V and 2 bases from J, the gap between germline ends came to 18 bases. The CDR3 loop spans 15 amino acids. This CDR3 is CASNIVRSPTYEQYF. The CDR3 nucleotides read TGTGCCAGCAACATCGTGCGGAGCCCAACCTACGAGCAGTACTTC.

The chain uses TRBV14 and TRBJ1-1; 8 bases match TRBD1. Trimming took 4 bases from V and 1 from J; bases not matched to a gene: 14. CDR1 and CDR2 (germline): SGHDN, FVKESK. The CDR3 has 18 amino acids. CDR3 coding DNA: TGTGCCAGCAGCCCGATCCCGCGGACAGGGCAGGCGAACACTGAAGCTTTCTTT. Amino acid sequence: CASSPIPRTGQANTEAFF.

The V call is TRBV28, the J call TRBJ2-2, with TRBD1 matching over 7 bases. After removal of 6 bases from V and 3 bases from J, the junction contained 7 bases not matched to a gene. This CDR3 has 15 residues. Germline CDR1 and CDR2: MDHEN and SYDVKM. The CDR3 nucleotides read TGTGCCAGCAGGTCCGGGACAGATCACACCGGGGAGCTGTTTTTT. Residues: CASRSGTDHTGELFF.

The chain is built from TRBV14 and TRBJ1-1, with a weak D call TRBD1 (6 bases). Germline lookup yields CDR1 SGHDN and CDR2 FVKESK. Trimming took 0 bases from V and 4 from J, leaving 9 bases between them. This CDR3 spans 14 amino acids. CDR3 sequence (DNA): TGTGCCAGCAGCCAAGAAGCCAGGGGCACTGAAGCTTTCTTT. Translating it yields CASSQEARGTEAFF.

The table lists this clonotype with many counts. The chain has TRBV29-1 and TRBJ1-4; D remains ambiguous. Germline V lookup: CDR1 SQVTM, CDR2 ANQGSEA. The CDR3 covers 11 residues. V shed 7 bases and J shed 6 bases, with 9 bases lying between them. The CDR3 here is CSGEVYEKLFF. The CDR3 DNA reads TGCAGCGGCGAAGTTTATGAAAAACTGTTTTTT.

This clonotype was recorded a few times. V gene TRBV6-5 combines with J gene TRBJ1-4; D is ambiguous. Germline CDR1 is MNHEY and CDR2 is SVGAGI. With 5 bases removed from V and 6 bases from J, the gap between germline ends came to 7 bases. This CDR3 spans 12 amino acids. The DNA of the CDR3 is TGTGCCAGCAGTAACACGGATGAAAAACTGTTTTTT. Translating gives CASSNTDEKLFF.

Only a few counts were recorded for this clonotype. The chain is built from TRBV27 and TRBJ2-5, with 12 bases aligning to TRBD2. V lost 5 bases, J lost 3 bases, and 4 bases stayed unmatched. CDR1 and CDR2 (germline): MNHEY, SMNVEV (reference sequence). The CDR3 runs to 15 residues. CDR3 amino acids: CASSLLAGGKETQYF. The CDR3 coding sequence is TGTGCCAGCAGTCTACTAGCGGGAGGAAAAGAGACCCAGTACTTC.

This clonotype has a handful of counts. The chain uses TRBV11-1 and TRBJ2-3; unclear D gene. CDR3 length: 15 residues. V was pared by 6 bases and J by 2 bases, with 15 bases between. Per the germline V gene, CDR1 is SGHAT and CDR2 is FQDESV (reference sequence). DNA of the CDR3: TGTGCCAGCAGGTTACTGATGGGGATCACAGATACGCAGTATTTT. Protein: CASRLLMGITDTQYF.

This clonotype has a handful of counts. This chain uses TRBV19 with TRBJ2-1; D is possibly TRBD1 or TRBD2 (5 bases each). V gave up 6 bases and J gave up 3 bases, with 18 bases separating them. The CDR3 has 16 amino acids. Germline V gene lookup returns CDR1 LNHDA and CDR2 SQIVND (reference sequence). The CDR3 bases are TGTGCCAGTAGCTCTTACGGGACCCATGACTACAATGAGCAGTTCTTC. This sequence encodes CASSSYGTHDYNEQFF.

The chain employs TRBV7-3 and TRBJ2-2; D not certain. The V gene's germline CDR1 is SGHTA and CDR2 FQGTGA. Trimming took 2 bases from V and 0 from J, leaving 10 bases between them. This CDR3 contains 16 residues. The CDR3 here is CASSLQAGANTGELFF. Written as DNA, the CDR3 is TGTGCCAGCAGCTTACAAGCTGGCGCGAACACCGGGGAGCTGTTTTTT.

In its sample, this clonotype was seen a few times. V gene TRBV28 combines with J gene TRBJ2-7, with 7 bases identical to TRBD2. The CDR3 runs to 14 residues. Germline V CDR1 and CDR2: MDHEN, SYDVKM. Trimming removed 6 bases from V and 2 bases from J; junction bases left unmatched: 7. This chain's CDR3 is CASSASGTTYEQYF. The CDR3 bases are TGTGCCAGCAGCGCTAGCGGAACGACCTACGAGCAGTACTTC.

V usage is TRBV20-1 and J usage is TRBJ1-5; D might be TRBD1 (5 bases). V gave up 2 bases and J gave up 2 bases, with 13 bases separating them. This CDR3 spans 15 amino acids. The V gene's germline CDR1 is DFQATT and CDR2 SNEGSKA (reference sequence). As DNA, the CDR3 is TGCAGTGCTAGAAACTGGGGGGAGGGCAATCAGCCCCAGCATTTT. Translated: CSARNWGEGNQPQHF.

This clonotype was recorded a few times. The genes are TRBV5-4 and TRBJ2-1; D gene uncertain. Germline assignment: CDR1 SGHNT and CDR2 YYREEE (reference sequence). V lost 4 bases and J lost 1, with 15 bases in between. This CDR3 contains 16 residues. CDR3 sequence: CASSGSKVPSYNEQFF. As DNA, the CDR3 is TGTGCCAGCAGCGGAAGCAAGGTCCCGTCCTACAATGAGCAGTTCTTC.

This clonotype was recorded at least ten times. The chain is built from TRBV7-6 and TRBJ1-5, with a tentative D call TRBD1 (6 bases). This CDR3 is built from 14 residues. V was cut by 3 bases and J by 7 bases, with 13 bases left in between. CDR1 SGHVS and CDR2 FNYEAQ come from the germline V gene. CDR3 sequence reads: CASSLGAGPQPQHF. For the CDR3, the DNA is TGTGCCAGCAGCTTGGGGGCAGGGCCACAGCCCCAGCATTTT.